Shown below are 23 T cell receptor beta chains from a single sample sequenced in a study of T-cell reconstitution after alpha-beta-depleted transplantation in children. Using unique molecular identifiers, the investigators prepared the TCRbeta library. TCRdb processed the PCR reads anew with MiXCR; each CDR3 protein has one entry. This sample has 200,000 to 300,000 distinct CDR3 sequences, with roughly a quarter found just once. This material consisted of PBMCs, mostly from graft donor cells, taken 360 days after TCRalphabeta/CD19-depleted stem cell transplant. The receptors here all came from a female patient aged 2 to 10 who had a stem cell transplant for congenital amegakaryocytic thrombocytopenia, so the T cells may come from the graft donor.

This clonotype was detected only a few times. The chain employs TRBV7-3 and TRBJ2-5, with unresolved D. Trimming shortened V by 1 base and J by 5 bases, and 8 bases separated the two germline ends. The CDR3 contains 13 residues. CDR1 and CDR2 from the germline V gene are SGHTA and FQGTGA. CDR3 in amino acids: CASSLNFGETQYF. CDR3 sequence (DNA): TGTGCCAGCAGCTTAAATTTCGGGGAGACCCAGTACTTC. Variable domain in full (rest from reference TRBV7-3 and TRBJ2-5): GAGVSQTPSNKVTEKGKYVELRCDPISGHTALYWYRQSLGQGPEFLIYFQGTGAADDSGLPNDRFFAVRPEGSVSTLKIQRTERGDSAVYLCASSLNFGETQYFGPGTRLLVL.

In this sample, this clonotype turned up a few times. The rearrangement joins TRBV6-1 to TRBJ2-5; 7 bases fit TRBD1. Trimming removed 7 bases from V and 0 bases from J; junction bases left unmatched: 8. The CDR3 sequence is 15 residues long. Looked up from germline, CDR1 is MNHNS and CDR2 is SASEGT. Here the CDR3 DNA reads TGTGCCAGCACCTTTAGCAGGGGGTACCAAGAGACCCAGTACTTC. The encoded protein is CASTFSRGYQETQYF.

The chain has TRBV7-9 and TRBJ2-1, with D possibly matching TRBD2 (5 bases). V was cut by 5 bases and J by 9 bases, with 14 bases left in between. The V gene's germline CDR1 is SEHNR and CDR2 FQNEAQ (reference sequence). The CDR3 runs 13 residues. CDR3 protein: CASSPAEVSEQFF. CDR3 nucleotide sequence: TGTGCCAGCAGCCCAGCGGAGGTCAGTGAGCAGTTCTTC. Looking up the rest from reference TRBV7-9 and TRBJ2-1 gives the full variable domain: DTGVSQNPRHKITKRGQNVTFRCDPISEHNRLYWYRQTLGQGPEFLTYFQNEAQLEKSRLLSDRFSAERPKGSFSTLEIQRTEQGDSAMYLCASSPAEVSEQFFGPGTRLTVL.

This clonotype was counted a few times. The chain carries TRBV28 and TRBJ1-1, with 7 nucleotides matching TRBD1. Germline loops: CDR1 MDHEN, CDR2 SYDVKM. V was pared by 6 bases and J by 1 base, with 8 bases of the junction left unmatched. The CDR3 length is 15 residues. Here the CDR3 DNA reads TGTGCCAGCAGAGTAACAGGGGCGCAGAACACTGAAGCTTTCTTT. It codes for CASRVTGAQNTEAFF. Filled out from reference TRBV28 and TRBJ1-1, the complete variable domain reads DVKVTQSSRYLVKRTGEKVFLECVQDMDHENMFWYRQDPGLGLRLIYFSYDVKMKEKGDIPEGYSVSREKKERFSLILESASTNQTSMYLCASRVTGAQNTEAFFGQGTRLTVV.

J is TRBJ1-1 and V is TRBV11-3, with 7 bases fitting TRBD1. CDR3 length: 15 amino acids. With V trimmed by 2 bases and J by 1 base, 4 bases remained unmatched. Germline-derived CDR1 and CDR2 are SGHNT and YENEEA. CDR3 protein: CASSLQGGQNTEAFF. The CDR3 nucleotides are TGTGCCAGCAGCTTACAAGGGGGCCAGAACACTGAAGCTTTCTTT.

This chain joins TRBV5-1 and TRBJ2-3, with TRBD2 matching over 11 bases. CDR1 and CDR2 (germline): SGHRS, YFSETQ. The CDR3 spans 17 residues. J lost 0 bases, V lost 0 bases, and 3 bases had no gene match. Here the CDR3 DNA reads TGCGCCAGCAGCTTGGGACTAGCGGGGACTAGCACAGATACGCAGTATTTT. As protein: CASSLGLAGTSTDTQYF.

CDR3 sequence (DNA): TGTGCCAGCAGCCAGGGTTTAGTCGGCAGGGGGCATAGCAATCAGCCCCAGCATTTT. It is translated as CASSQGLVGRGHSNQPQHF. The rearrangement joins TRBV3-1 to TRBJ1-5; 8 bases are a match to TRBD1. Trimming cost V 3 bases and J 0 bases; bases outside gene matches: 13. CDR3 length: 19 amino acids. Germline CDR1 LGHDT, CDR2 YNNKEL (reference sequence).

This clonotype was found once. The rearrangement uses TRBV5-1 and TRBJ1-2; D might be TRBD1 (5 bases). V gave up 0 bases and J gave up 6 bases, with 15 bases separating them. Germline-derived CDR1 and CDR2 are SGHRS and YFSETQ. The CDR3 length is 15 residues. The CDR3 protein is CASSLDLAGWDGYTF. CDR3 nucleotides: TGCGCCAGCAGCTTGGATTTGGCAGGGTGGGATGGCTACACCTTC. Variable domain in full (rest from reference TRBV5-1 and TRBJ1-2): KAGVTQTPRYLIKTRGQQVTLSCSPISGHRSVSWYQQTPGQGLQFLFEYFSETQRNKGNFPGRFSGRQFSNSRSEMNVSTLELGDSALYLCASSLDLAGWDGYTFGSGTRLTVV.

The chain is built from TRBV5-1 and TRBJ2-7; either TRBD1 or TRBD2 may supply D (5 bases each). CDR1 SGHRS and CDR2 YFSETQ come from the germline V gene. V dropped 0 bases and J dropped 7 bases, with 20 bases sitting between them. The CDR3 has 16 amino acids. Here the CDR3 reads CASSLAGAPYEGEQYF. The DNA of the CDR3 is TGCGCCAGCAGCTTGGCCGGGGCGCCCTATGAAGGGGAGCAGTACTTC.

Points on this clonotype: A clone one base away is much larger, so this may be a read error. The chain couples TRBV4-1 to TRBJ2-2; 7 nucleotides agree with TRBD2. V lost 6 bases and J lost 6; bases outside the gene matches: 10. The germline V gene encodes CDR1 MGHRA and CDR2 YSYEKL. The CDR3 consists of 15 residues. CDR3 nucleotides: TGCGCCAGCAGTCCCTACGGGGGGTCCCCCGGGGAGCTGTTTTTT. This codes for CASSPYGGSPGELFF.

The chain combines TRBV7-8 with TRBJ1-3; tentative D call: TRBD1 (5 bases). The CDR3 length is 15 residues. Germline loops: CDR1 SGHVS, CDR2 FQNEAQ. The V gene lost 5 bases and the J gene lost 4 bases, with 15 bases spanning the gap. The CDR3 loop is CASSLGWGTGNTIYF. The CDR3 DNA follows: TGTGCCAGCAGCCTGGGGTGGGGGACCGGAAACACCATATATTTT.

V and J are TRBV18 and TRBJ1-1; D not resolved. Trimming took 3 bases from V and 0 from J, leaving 14 bases between them. Germline assignment: CDR1 KGHSH and CDR2 LQKENI. The CDR3 loop spans 16 amino acids. CDR3 coding DNA: TGTGCCAGCTCACCTATCCGGCGCACGTTGAACACTGAAGCTTTCTTT. This translates into CASSPIRRTLNTEAFF.

The DNA for the CDR3 is TGCAGTGCCCACGACAGCTTGAACACTGAAGCTTTCTTT. Its protein is CSAHDSLNTEAFF. The chain couples TRBV20-1 to TRBJ1-1, with D possibly being TRBD1 (5 bases). Germline loops: CDR1 DFQATT, CDR2 SNEGSKA (reference sequence). This CDR3 has 13 amino acids. Trimming took off 6 bases at V and 0 bases at J, with 11 bases between the two ends.

This clonotype was observed a few times. The chain carries TRBV5-6 and TRBJ2-7; 9 bases match TRBD1. V lost 3 bases to trimming and J lost 6 bases; unmatched junction nucleotides: 4. Germline-derived CDR1 and CDR2 are SGHDT and YYEEEE. The CDR3 has 13 residues. Here the CDR3 reads CASSSGTGSEQYF. The CDR3 DNA reads TGTGCCAGCAGCTCCGGGACAGGGAGCGAGCAGTACTTC.

A few counts support this clonotype. The chain is built from TRBV11-2 and TRBJ1-5; D gene ambiguous. Germline values: CDR1 SGHAT, CDR2 FQNNGV. V was clipped by 0 bases and J by 0 bases, with 6 bases between them. The CDR3 runs to 15 residues. CDR3 in amino acids: CASSLDYGSNQPQHF. CDR3 DNA: TGTGCCAGCAGCTTAGATTATGGTAGCAATCAGCCCCAGCATTTT.

This chain links TRBV11-2 with TRBJ2-3; weak D call: TRBD2 (5 bases). The CDR3 contains 18 residues. Trimming pared 5 bases from V and 5 bases from J, leaving 26 bases between. Germline CDR1 SGHAT, CDR2 FQNNGV. DNA of the CDR3: TGTGCCAGCAGCCTACGGTCTAACGTTCGGAGCGGAGGAGATACGCAGTATTTT. Translated, it gives CASSLRSNVRSGGDTQYF.

The rearrangement uses TRBV15 and TRBJ1-6; 9 bases map to TRBD1. This CDR3 has 17 amino acids. The ends lost 0 bases at V and 7 bases at J; junction bases unmatched: 7. CDR1 and CDR2 (germline): LNHNV, YYDKDF (reference sequence). CDR3 region: CATSREGTGNNNSPLHF. CDR3 DNA sequence: TGTGCCACCAGCAGAGAGGGGACAGGGAATAACAATTCACCCCTCCACTTT.

The rearrangement joins TRBV20-1 to TRBJ2-7; D is unclear. V was pared by 6 bases and J by 0 bases, with 15 bases between. CDR1 is DFQATT and CDR2 is SNEGSKA in the germline V gene (reference sequence). The CDR3 consists of 14 residues. CDR3 coding DNA: TGCAGTGCCCCTCTAGGTGGAAGCTCCTACGAGCAGTACTTC. This sequence encodes CSAPLGGSSYEQYF.

This chain uses TRBV12-3 or TRBV12-4 with TRBJ2-3; the D call may be TRBD1 or TRBD2 (5 bases each). V was cut by 5 bases and J by 4 bases, with 16 bases left in between. The CDR3 contains 15 residues. The CDR3 DNA reads TGTGCCAGCAGTCCCGGGACGCTCGGATCAGATACGCAGTATTTT. It is translated as CASSPGTLGSDTQYF.

The chain is built from TRBV6-5 and TRBJ1-2; no clear D. This CDR3 contains 15 residues. Germline-derived CDR1 and CDR2 are MNHEY and SVGAGI. V was clipped by 0 bases and J by 7 bases, with 15 bases between them. In nucleotides, the CDR3 is TGTGCCAGCAGTTACTCGATAGGCACCCTCGGTGGCTACACCTTC. It encodes CASSYSIGTLGGYTF.

This clonotype was seen only a few times. The chain recombines TRBV24-1 with TRBJ1-2, with D hard to call. CDR3 length equals 12 residues. CDR1 is KGHDR, CDR2 SFDVKD, per germline. The V end lost 5 bases, the J end lost 1 base, and 4 bases lay between the germline ends. CDR3 in amino acids: CATSADNYGYTF. The CDR3 DNA is TGTGCCACCAGTGCGGATAACTATGGCTACACCTTC.

The chain couples TRBV5-1 to TRBJ1-2, with TRBD1 as a possible D gene (5 bases). The germline V and J ends were trimmed by 4 bases and 6 bases, with 19 bases remaining between them. The germline V gene encodes CDR1 SGHRS and CDR2 YFSETQ. The CDR3 is 15 residues long. Written as DNA, the CDR3 is TGCGCCAGCAGCGGGGGGACCCGGTGGATTGATGGCTACACCTTC. This translates into CASSGGTRWIDGYTF.

V usage is TRBV20-1 and J usage is TRBJ2-3, with 8 bases aligning to TRBD2. The ends lost 7 bases at V and 3 bases at J; junction bases unmatched: 18. The CDR3 spans 17 residues. Germline V gene lookup returns CDR1 DFQATT and CDR2 SNEGSKA (reference sequence). CDR3 residues: CSVRVAGSNLATDTQYF. The CDR3 bases are TGCAGTGTACGAGTAGCGGGGTCTAACCTAGCAACAGATACGCAGTATTTT.